The 2 T cell receptor beta chains in this list originate from one sample, sequenced in a study of T cells in Graves' hyperthyroidism and ophthalmopathy. The investigators amplified TCR beta CDR3 regions from RNA transcripts. The primer set for the first-round RT-PCR of the TCR CDR3 was HTBI. TCRdb analysed the multiplex PCR reads with MiXCR anew, one entry per CDR3 protein. The table has roughly 500,000 distinct CDR3 sequences, 40% to 50% seen once. The sample consisted of peripheral blood or thyroid tissue (not recorded which). These TCRs come from an adult woman with Graves' disease, either hyperthyroidism or ophthalmopathy (not recorded which).

This clonotype was seen many times. The chain uses TRBV5-5 and TRBJ1-2; D might be TRBD1 (5 bases). Germline V gene sequence: CDR1 SGHKS, CDR2 YYEKEE (reference sequence). Trimming removed 1 base from V and 2 bases from J, with 12 bases in between. The length of the CDR3 is 15 residues. This chain's CDR3 is CASSLSGRANYGYTF. The CDR3 DNA sequence: TGTGCCAGCAGCTTGTCGGGCAGGGCCAACTATGGCTACACCTTC. Supplemented by reference TRBV5-5 and TRBJ1-2, the full variable domain reads DAGVTQSPTHLIKTRGQQVTLRCSPISGHKSVSWYQQVLGQGPQFIFQYYEKEERGRGNFPDRFSARQFPNYSSELNVNALLLGDSALYLCASSLSGRANYGYTFGSGTRLTVV.

V is TRBV2 and J is TRBJ2-5, with D unclear. CDR1 and CDR2 from the germline V gene are SNHLY and FYNNEI. Deletions cut 1 base from V and 7 bases from J, with 10 bases between. The CDR3 sequence is 13 residues long. The CDR3 sequence is CASSEGAGWTQYF. CDR3 in DNA: TGTGCCAGCAGTGAAGGGGCTGGATGGACCCAGTACTTC.